The 9 T cell receptor beta chains given below trace back to one sample, sequenced in a study of blood T cells in healthy people across ages. Combining a sample-barcoded 5' primer with a J-beta primer mix, a second PCR ran for 7 to 11 cycles. TCRdb redid the calling of the 5' RACE reads with MiXCR, one entry per CDR3 protein. In the table there are 650,000 to 800,000 distinct CDR3 sequences, more than 40% of which are singletons. The material sequenced was blood. The source is a man in his fifties or sixties in good health.

This chain connects TRBV14 to TRBJ2-3; D is possibly TRBD1 (6 bases). Deletions cut 5 bases from V and 4 bases from J, with 10 bases between. Germline V lookup: CDR1 SGHDN, CDR2 FVKESK. The CDR3 loop spans 13 amino acids. The chain's CDR3 is CASSLQGPDTQYF. Written as DNA, the CDR3 is TGTGCCAGCAGCTTACAGGGACCAGATACGCAGTATTTT.

This clonotype was counted between two and nine times. The chain links TRBV2 to TRBJ2-5; 12 positions match TRBD2. The end of the DNA is better explained by TRBJ2-7, so the J call may be wrong. CDR1 SNHLY and CDR2 FYNNEI come from the germline V gene. This CDR3 has 16 residues. Here the CDR3 reads CASRTPRLAGAYEQYF. The DNA for the CDR3 is TGTGCCAGCAGAACCCCCAGACTAGCGGGGGCCTACGAGCAGTACTTC.

This chain uses TRBV20-1 with TRBJ2-7; 7 bases agree with TRBD1. Trimming cost V 2 bases and J 3 bases; bases outside gene matches: 7. The CDR3 contains 14 residues. Germline V gene lookup returns CDR1 DFQATT and CDR2 SNEGSKA (reference sequence). CDR3 bases: TGCAGTGCTAGAAGAGGCGCAGGGGGCTACGAGCAGTACTTC. This encodes CSARRGAGGYEQYF.

Of note for this clonotype: A junction boundary mismatches the germline segment, possibly from a read error. The genes are TRBV18 and TRBJ1-2, with no clear D. CDR3 size: 14 residues. Germline loops: CDR1 KGHSH, CDR2 LQKENI. The CDR3 reads CASCPPTANDGYTF. The CDR3 bases are TGTGCCAGCTGCCCACCGACTGCTAACGATGGCTACACCTTC.

This clonotype was seen ten or more times. This sequence joins TRBV20-1 and TRBJ2-4; TRBD1 might be the D (5 bases). The CDR3 totals 14 residues. The germline V gene has CDR1 DFQATT and CDR2 SNEGSKA (reference sequence). V lost 3 bases and J lost 0, with 9 bases in between. This chain's CDR3 is CSARTEVAKNIQYF. In DNA, the CDR3 is TGCAGTGCTAGGACAGAAGTAGCCAAAAACATTCAGTACTTC.

Only a few counts were recorded for this clonotype. The V call is TRBV18, the J call TRBJ2-7, with TRBD2 as a possible D gene (5 bases). CDR3 length: 15 residues. Germline V gene data show CDR1 as KGHSH and CDR2 as LQKENI. V lost 0 bases and J lost 6, with 15 bases in between. CDR3: CASSPPTSGLSEQYF. Here the CDR3 DNA reads TGTGCCAGCTCACCACCAACTAGTGGGTTGTCCGAGCAGTACTTC.

This chain links TRBV18 with TRBJ1-2; D remains unclear. CDR3 length: 14 residues. The germline V gene has CDR1 KGHSH and CDR2 LQKENI. V lost 3 bases and J lost 4, with 12 bases in between. CDR3 sequence reads: CASSPSTESYGYTF. CDR3 sequence (DNA): TGTGCCAGCTCACCGTCAACAGAGAGCTATGGCTACACCTTC.

V gene TRBV7-9 combines with J gene TRBJ2-7; unclear D gene. Per germline, CDR1 SEHNR and CDR2 FQNEAQ (reference sequence). The CDR3 has 12 residues. The ends were cut back, 6 bases at V and 10 bases at J, with 16 bases in the middle. CDR3 protein: CASRQNEVEQYF. CDR3 nucleotide sequence: TGTGCCAGCAGACAGAATGAGGTCGAACAGTACTTC.

This clonotype has a count of ten or more. The V and J genes are TRBV20-1 and TRBJ2-5; TRBD1 is a possible D gene (5 bases). The V and J ends lost 3 bases and 2 bases respectively, with 13 bases between them. The germline CDR1 and CDR2 sequences are DFQATT and SNEGSKA (reference sequence). The CDR3 runs to 14 residues. The chain's CDR3 is CSASKDNQQETQYF. CDR3 nucleotides: TGCAGTGCTAGTAAGGACAACCAACAAGAGACCCAGTACTTC.